The source of this TCR beta chain is a study of regulatory T cells in long-lasting Graves disease. The study, taken as a whole, reports: Those with persistent Graves' had less TCR diversity than newly diagnosed patients.

HTBI primers from iRepertoire and Arm-PCR of CDR3 regions yielded the TCR beta libraries. TCRdb re-called the multiplex PCR reads through MiXCR, storing one row per CDR3 protein. The sample consists of 400,000 to 450,000 distinct CDR3 sequences, about 17% of them appearing once. There are many counts of this clonotype. Its antigen remains unidentified. V dropped 4 bases and J dropped 4 bases, with 10 bases sitting between them. The germline gives CDR1 SGHAT, CDR2 FQNNGV. This CDR3 has 13 amino acids. As for time point: newly diagnosed GD, antithyroid drugs for less than 3 months. PBMC RNA served as the TCR library source. EDTA tubes received around 9 milliliters of collected peripheral blood. These data were also reused for a study on T cells in Graves' hyperthyroidism and ophthalmopathy.

The sequence was obtained from a woman in her 30s with Graves disease. V and J are TRBV11-2 and TRBJ2-5, with D possibly called TRBD1 or TRBD2 (6 bases each). The specimen comprised peripheral blood mononuclear cells (PBMCs), sampled at new diagnosis, from a patient treated with antithyroid drugs. CDR3 coding DNA: TGTGCCAGCAGCTCCCCGGGGGCAGAGACCCAGTACTTC. This translates into CASSSPGAETQYF.